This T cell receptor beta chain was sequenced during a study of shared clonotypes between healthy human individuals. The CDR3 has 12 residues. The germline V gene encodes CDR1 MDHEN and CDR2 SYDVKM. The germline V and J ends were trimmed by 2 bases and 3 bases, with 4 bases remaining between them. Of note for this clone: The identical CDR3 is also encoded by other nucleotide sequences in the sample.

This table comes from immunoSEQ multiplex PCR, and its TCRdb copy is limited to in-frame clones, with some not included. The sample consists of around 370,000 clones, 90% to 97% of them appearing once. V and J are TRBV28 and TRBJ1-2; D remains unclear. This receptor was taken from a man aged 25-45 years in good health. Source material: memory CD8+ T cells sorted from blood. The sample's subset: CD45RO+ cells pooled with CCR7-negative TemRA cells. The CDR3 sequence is CASSLGHYGYTF. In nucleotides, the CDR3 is TGTGCCAGCAGTTTAGGGCACTATGGCTACACCTTC.